Listed below are T cell receptor beta chains from one sample, sequenced in a study of blood T cells in healthy people across ages. TCRdb recomputed calls from the 5' RACE reads with MiXCR, one row per CDR3 protein. The sample gives under 800,000 distinct CDR3 sequences, approximately 43% of which show up once; around a fifth is in the top ten. Sequenced input: blood. These receptors all come from a woman in her fifties or sixties in good health. Each CDR3 is given with its conserved first and last residue. D genes are given only for firm matches. Only some rows state a clone size, as once, few, many or a class for expanded clones.

many,NA,TRBJ2-4,TRBV29-1,CSVEGVLAKNIQYF,TGCAGCGTAGAGGGAGTACTAGCCAAAAACATTCAGTACTTC
few,NA,TRBJ1-1,TRBV2,CASSEQLSWEAFF,TGTGCCAGCAGTGAACAGTTATCGTGGGAAGCTTTCTTT
few,TRBD2,TRBJ2-1,TRBV24-1,CATSDGLAGARGEQFF,TGTGCCACCAGTGATGGACTAGCGGGGGCACGCGGTGAGCAGTTCTTC
NA,TRBD2,TRBJ2-3,TRBV5-1,CASSPLAGAGTDTQYF,TGCGCCAGCAGCCCCTTAGCGGGAGCGGGGACAGATACGCAGTATTTT
NA,TRBD2,TRBJ2-5,TRBV20-1,CSASLIGGGIASSQETQYF,TGCAGTGCTAGTTTAATCGGCGGGGGAATCGCCAGCTCCCAAGAGACCCAGTACTTC
NA,NA,TRBJ2-5,TRBV20-1,CSANGGQETLYF,TGCAGTGCTAATGGGGGACAAGAGACCCTGTACTTC
NA,NA,TRBJ1-2,TRBV5-1,CASSLDFVGSNYGYTF,TGCGCCAGCAGCTTGGATTTCGTCGGCAGTAACTATGGCTACACCTTC
NA,TRBD2,TRBJ2-7,TRBV6-5,CASSSATSIPYEQYF,TGTGCCAGCAGTTCCGCGACTAGCATCCCCTACGAGCAGTACTTC
few,NA,TRBJ2-7,TRBV24-1,CATATGREQYF,TGTGCCACGGCCACGGGACGCGAGCAGTACTTC
once,TRBD1,TRBJ1-2,TRBV6-6,CATLSPDRGLDGYTF,TGTGCCACCTTAAGCCCGGACAGGGGGCTAGATGGCTACACCTTC
NA,NA,TRBJ2-2,TRBV2,CASSEYRSANTGELFF,TGTGCCAGCAGTGAATACAGAAGTGCGAACACCGGGGAGCTGTTTTTT
NA,NA,TRBJ2-1,TRBV7-7,CASSSSADNEQFF,TGTGCCAGCAGCTCATCTGCCGACAATGAGCAGTTCTTC
once,NA,TRBJ2-7,TRBV6-2/TRBV6-3,CASSDNRAYEQYF,TGTGCCAGCAGTGACAACCGGGCCTACGAGCAGTACTTC
NA,NA,TRBJ1-6,TRBV28,CASSPLGQGRDSPLHF,TGTGCCAGCAGTCCCTTGGGGCAGGGGAGGGATTCACCCCTCCACTTT
NA,TRBD2,TRBJ2-2,TRBV20-1,CSASSPASGGTGELFF,TGCAGTGCTTCTTCTCCGGCTAGCGGGGGCACCGGGGAGCTGTTTTTT
few,NA,TRBJ2-5,TRBV9,CASSVATGYQETQYF,TGTGCCAGCAGCGTAGCAACAGGGTACCAAGAGACCCAGTACTTC
NA,NA,TRBJ1-2,TRBV14,CASSPRQRLTGYTF,TGTGCCAGCAGCCCTCGACAGCGGCTGACAGGCTACACCTTC
few,TRBD2,TRBJ2-1,TRBV6-2/TRBV6-3,CASSYSILLAGGQGNEQFF,TGTGCCAGCAGTTACTCCATCTTACTAGCGGGAGGGCAAGGAAATGAGCAGTTCTTC
NA,TRBD1,TRBJ2-7,TRBV7-9,CTSSSTGQDSYEQYF,TGTACCAGCAGCTCCACCGGACAGGACTCCTACGAGCAGTACTTC
NA,NA,TRBJ2-1,TRBV5-1,CASSLTGDYYNEQFF,TGCGCCAGCAGCTTAACAGGAGATTACTACAATGAGCAGTTCTTC
NA,NA,TRBJ2-7,TRBV6-6,CASSFGTRSYNEQYF,TGTGCCAGCAGTTTTGGAACTAGGTCCTACAATGAGCAGTACTTC
NA,NA,TRBJ1-5,TRBV29-1,CSVEVAGNQPQHF,TGCAGCGTTGAAGTGGCCGGGAATCAGCCCCAGCATTTT
NA,NA,TRBJ2-7,TRBV3-1,CASSQDGVSEQYF,TGTGCCAGCAGCCAGGACGGGGTCTCCGAGCAGTACTTC
NA,NA,TRBJ2-3,TRBV5-6,CASSPPTTAKTESTDTQYF,TGTGCCAGCAGCCCTCCCACGACAGCAAAGACAGAAAGCACAGATACGCAGTATTTT
few,TRBD2,TRBJ2-5,TRBV7-3,CASSANGGEETQYF,TGTGCCAGCAGCGCCAACGGGGGGGAAGAGACCCAGTACTTC
NA,NA,TRBJ1-2,TRBV6-2/TRBV6-3,CASSTGTPTDYTF,TGTGCCAGCAGCACCGGGACACCAACCGACTACACCTTC
NA,NA,TRBJ2-3,TRBV3-1,CASSQARLAGTDTQYF,TGTGCCAGCAGCCAAGCCCGCCTGGCTGGCACAGATACGCAGTATTTT
NA,NA,TRBJ2-1,TRBV28,CASSFFGSGGDEQFF,TGTGCCAGCAGTTTTTTCGGGAGTGGAGGGGATGAGCAGTTCTTC
NA,NA,TRBJ2-3,TRBV4-2,CASSQSGALTDTQYF,TGTGCCAGCAGCCAATCAGGGGCGCTTACAGATACGCAGTATTTT
NA,NA,TRBJ2-3,TRBV7-3,CAGSLSYSGDTQYF,TGTGCCGGCAGCTTAAGCTATAGCGGAGATACGCAGTATTTT
few,TRBD2,TRBJ2-7,TRBV2,CASSYRLAGAYEQYF,TGTGCCAGCAGTTATCGACTAGCGGGGGCCTACGAGCAGTACTTC
NA,TRBD2,TRBJ2-5,TRBV20-1,CSARPHVTSREETQYF,TGCAGTGCTAGACCCCATGTGACTAGCAGGGAAGAGACCCAGTACTTC
many,NA,TRBJ2-7,TRBV20-1,CSARTSVAGDRGPQHYEQYF,TGCAGTGCTAGAACCTCCGTAGCGGGGGACAGGGGACCTCAACACTACGAGCAGTACTTC
NA,TRBD1,TRBJ2-5,TRBV20-1,CSARMGQSQETQYF,TGCAGTGCACGAATGGGACAGTCACAAGAGACCCAGTACTTC
NA,NA,TRBJ2-1,TRBV7-9,CASSPKGGQETQFF,TGTGCCAGCAGCCCTAAGGGGGGACAAGAGACCCAGTTCTTC
NA,TRBD2,TRBJ2-3,TRBV7-3,CASSSPGGNKNTQYF,TGTGCCAGCAGCTCGCCGGGGGGGAACAAGAATACGCAGTATTTT
NA,NA,TRBJ1-1,TRBV9,CASGVSALMGTEAFF,TGTGCCAGCGGGGTCAGTGCCCTAATGGGCACTGAAGCTTTCTTT
NA,TRBD2,TRBJ2-3,TRBV18,CASSTSGSITDTQYF,TGTGCCAGCTCAACGAGCGGGAGTATTACAGATACGCAGTATTTT
NA,NA,TRBJ1-2,TRBV10-3,CAISDSQRGVGYGYTF,TGTGCCATCTCCGACTCGCAACGGGGGGTAGGCTATGGCTACACCTTC
many,NA,TRBJ1-2,TRBV12-3/TRBV12-4,CASTMTDNYGYTF,TGTGCCAGCACGATGACAGATAACTATGGCTACACCTTC
few,NA,TRBJ2-3,TRBV4-2,CASSHTTSGTLKADTQYF,TGTGCCAGCAGCCATACTACCTCCGGGACGTTAAAGGCAGATACGCAGTATTTT
few,NA,TRBJ2-4,TRBV6-2/TRBV6-3,CASISDVTKNIQYF,TGTGCCAGCATCTCCGACGTAACCAAAAACATTCAGTACTTC